These 13 T cell receptor beta chains share one sample of origin, sequenced in a study of blood T cell repertoires in COVID-19. Clones were read by immunoSEQ multiplex PCR, and TCRdb kept only the in-frame ones, dropping some. This sample has over 250,000 clones, with approximately 86% found just once. Sequencing was carried out using peripheral blood. The receptors here all came from a man in his forties or fifties who had recovered from COVID-19.

This CDR3 is CASSRTSGATDTQYF. The CDR3 nucleotides read TGCGCCAGCAGCCGGACTAGCGGGGCCACAGATACGCAGTATTTT. The rearrangement links TRBV5-1 to TRBJ2-3; 12 bases match TRBD2. This CDR3 has 15 residues. Trimming at V came to 4 bases and at J to 2 bases, leaving 2 bases not matched to a gene. Germline assignment: CDR1 SGHRS and CDR2 YFSETQ.

The chain carries TRBV10-1 and TRBJ2-7, with 8 bases matching TRBD1. Trimming removed 3 bases from V and 2 bases from J; junction bases left unmatched: 6. Germline assignment: CDR1 WNHNN and CDR2 SYGVQD (reference sequence). The CDR3 contains 15 residues. The DNA of the CDR3 is TGCGCCAGCAGTGACCGACAGGGGTCAACCTACGAGCAGTACTTC. This codes for CASSDRQGSTYEQYF.

V is TRBV28 and J is TRBJ2-6; 16 positions agree with TRBD2. The CDR3 is 18 residues long. V lost 6 bases to trimming and J lost 2 bases; unmatched junction nucleotides: 4. The germline gives CDR1 MDHEN, CDR2 SYDVKM. CDR3 DNA: TGTGCCAGCAGGGGGACTAGCGGGAGGGCCGCTGGGGCCAACGTCCTGACTTTC. It codes for CASRGTSGRAAGANVLTF.

The chain employs TRBV6-5 and TRBJ2-7; 8 bases align to TRBD1. Germline CDR1 reads MNHEY; CDR2 reads SVGAGI. Germline trimming cut 7 bases from V and 3 bases from J; bases unmatched to any gene: 11. This CDR3 has 15 amino acids. The CDR3 spells CASTFRTGQGYEQYF. Here the CDR3 DNA reads TGTGCCAGCACCTTTCGGACAGGGCAAGGCTACGAGCAGTACTTC.

The V and J genes are TRBV29-1 and TRBJ2-7; D not certain. This CDR3 region has 11 residues. V gave up 5 bases and J gave up 3 bases, with 8 bases separating them. Germline values: CDR1 SQVTM, CDR2 ANQGSEA. CDR3 nucleotide sequence: TGCAGCGTTCGACTGAACTACGAGCAGTACTTC. It is translated as CSVRLNYEQYF.

The gene calls are TRBV2 and TRBJ2-7, with 7 positions matching TRBD2. V lost 4 bases to trimming and J lost 2 bases; unmatched junction nucleotides: 5. The length of the CDR3 is 14 residues. Germline values: CDR1 SNHLY, CDR2 FYNNEI. CDR3 sequence: CASSAVAGAYEQYF. The CDR3 coding sequence is TGTGCCAGCAGTGCCGTAGCGGGCGCCTACGAGCAGTACTTC.

This chain connects TRBV7-2 to TRBJ1-5, with D tentatively TRBD1 (5 bases). Germline CDR1 is SGHTA and CDR2 is FQGNSA. V shed 1 base and J shed 0 bases, with 7 bases lying between them. The CDR3 has 15 amino acids. This CDR3 is CASSLVGASNQPQHF. CDR3 in DNA: TGTGCCAGCAGCTTAGTTGGGGCTAGCAATCAGCCCCAGCATTTT. Full variable domain (outside the CDR3, taken from reference TRBV7-2 and TRBJ1-5): GAGVSQSPSNKVTEKGKDVELRCDPISGHTALYWYRQSLGQGLEFLIYFQGNSAPDKSGLPSDRFSAERTGGSVSTLTIQRTQQEDSAVYLCASSLVGASNQPQHFGDGTRLSIL.

This chain connects TRBV2 to TRBJ2-7, with a weak D call TRBD1 (6 bases). The length of the CDR3 is 15 residues. V lost 3 bases and J 2 bases, leaving 14 bases between the germline ends. Germline lookup yields CDR1 SNHLY and CDR2 FYNNEI. CDR3 sequence reads: CASSDGTGTPYEQYF. The DNA for the CDR3 is TGTGCCAGCAGTGATGGAACAGGGACCCCCTACGAGCAGTACTTC. Filled out from reference TRBV2 and TRBJ2-7, the complete variable domain reads EPEVTQTPSHQVTQMGQEVILRCVPISNHLYFYWYRQILGQKVEFLVSFYNNEISEKSEIFDDQFSVERPDGSNFTLKIRSTKLEDSAMYFCASSDGTGTPYEQYFGPGTRLTVT.

This sequence joins TRBV6-6 and TRBJ2-5; TRBD1 agrees at 7 bases. CDR1 MNHNY and CDR2 SVGAGI come from the germline V gene (reference sequence). The V and J ends lost 7 bases and 4 bases, in that order; junction bases with no gene match: 9. The CDR3 loop spans 14 amino acids. CDR3 coding DNA: TGTGCCAGCAACGCCCAGGGGGTCTTAGAGACCCAGTACTTC. Residues: CASNAQGVLETQYF.

The chain is built from TRBV6-2 or TRBV6-3 and TRBJ2-3; 10 positions match TRBD2. Germline CDR1 reads MNHEY; CDR2 reads SVGEGT. CDR3 length: 17 amino acids. V shed 1 base and J 2 bases; nucleotides not matched to a gene: 6. In DNA, the CDR3 is TGTGCCAGCAGTTACTTGGTCCTAGCGGGAGTCACAGATACGCAGTATTTT. This codes for CASSYLVLAGVTDTQYF.

The chain employs TRBV5-6 and TRBJ2-1; TRBD1 agrees at 10 bases. The V and J ends lost 4 bases and 5 bases, in that order; junction bases with no gene match: 6. The CDR3 has 15 residues. From germline, CDR1 is SGHDT and CDR2 YYEEEE. CDR3 amino acids: CASSPGQGFNNEQFF. As DNA, the CDR3 is TGTGCCAGCAGCCCGGGACAGGGGTTTAACAATGAGCAGTTCTTC.

This chain uses TRBV5-6 with TRBJ1-2; possible D gene TRBD1, 6 bases. The germline V and J ends were trimmed by 4 bases and 2 bases, with 12 bases remaining between them. The germline V gene has CDR1 SGHDT and CDR2 YYEEEE. The CDR3 loop spans 14 amino acids. The CDR3 nucleotides are TGTGCCAGCAGCGGCTCCGGGACAAACTATGGCTACACCTTC. It specifies CASSGSGTNYGYTF.

The chain carries TRBV11-2 and TRBJ2-2, with D tentatively TRBD2 (6 bases). With 5 bases removed from V and 4 bases from J, the gap between germline ends came to 14 bases. From germline, CDR1 is SGHAT and CDR2 FQNNGV. This CDR3 is 15 amino acids long. This CDR3 is CASSRNPTSTGELFF. CDR3 DNA sequence: TGTGCCAGCAGCAGAAACCCGACTAGCACCGGGGAGCTGTTTTTT.